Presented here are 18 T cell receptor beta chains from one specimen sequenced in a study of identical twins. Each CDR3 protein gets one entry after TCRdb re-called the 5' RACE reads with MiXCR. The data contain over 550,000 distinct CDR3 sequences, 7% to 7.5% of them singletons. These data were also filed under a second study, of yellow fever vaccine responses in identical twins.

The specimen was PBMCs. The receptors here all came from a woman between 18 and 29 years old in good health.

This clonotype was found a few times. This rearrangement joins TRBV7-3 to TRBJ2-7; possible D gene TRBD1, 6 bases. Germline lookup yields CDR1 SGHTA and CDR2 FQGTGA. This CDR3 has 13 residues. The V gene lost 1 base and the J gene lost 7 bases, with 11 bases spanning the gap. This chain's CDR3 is CASSLMAGDEQYF. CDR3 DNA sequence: TGTGCCAGCAGCTTAATGGCAGGGGATGAGCAGTACTTC.

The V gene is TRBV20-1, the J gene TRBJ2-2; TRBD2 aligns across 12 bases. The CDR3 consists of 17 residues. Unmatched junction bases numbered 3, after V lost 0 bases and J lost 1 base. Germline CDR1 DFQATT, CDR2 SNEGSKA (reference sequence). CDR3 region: CSARDPTSGRNTGELFF. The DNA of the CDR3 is TGCAGTGCTAGAGATCCGACTAGCGGGAGGAACACCGGGGAGCTGTTTTTT.

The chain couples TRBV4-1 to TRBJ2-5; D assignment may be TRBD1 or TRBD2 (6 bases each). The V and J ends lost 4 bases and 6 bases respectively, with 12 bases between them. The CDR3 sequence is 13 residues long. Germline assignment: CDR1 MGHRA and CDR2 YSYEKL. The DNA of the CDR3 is TGCGCCAGCAGCCGCCTAGGGGGGAAGACCCAGTACTTC. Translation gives CASSRLGGKTQYF.

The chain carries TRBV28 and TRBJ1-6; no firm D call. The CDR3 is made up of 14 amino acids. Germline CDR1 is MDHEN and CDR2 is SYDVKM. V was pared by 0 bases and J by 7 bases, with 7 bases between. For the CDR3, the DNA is TGTGCCAGCAGTTTATGGGCTGGAAATTCACCCCTCCACTTT. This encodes CASSLWAGNSPLHF. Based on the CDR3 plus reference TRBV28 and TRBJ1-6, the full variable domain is DVKVTQSSRYLVKRTGEKVFLECVQDMDHENMFWYRQDPGLGLRLIYFSYDVKMKEKGDIPEGYSVSREKKERFSLILESASTNQTSMYLCASSLWAGNSPLHFGNGTRLTVT.

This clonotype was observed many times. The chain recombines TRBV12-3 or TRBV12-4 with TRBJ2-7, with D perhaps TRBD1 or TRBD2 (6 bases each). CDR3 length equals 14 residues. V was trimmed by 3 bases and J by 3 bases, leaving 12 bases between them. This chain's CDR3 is CASSFREGGYEQYF. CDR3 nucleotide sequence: TGTGCCAGCAGTTTCCGTGAGGGGGGCTACGAGCAGTACTTC.

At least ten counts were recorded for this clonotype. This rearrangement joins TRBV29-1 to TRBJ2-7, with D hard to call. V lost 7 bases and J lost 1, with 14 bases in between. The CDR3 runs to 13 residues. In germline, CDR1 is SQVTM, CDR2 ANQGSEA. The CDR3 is CSAKDKGSYEQYF. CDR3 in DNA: TGCAGCGCCAAAGACAAGGGATCCTACGAGCAGTACTTC.

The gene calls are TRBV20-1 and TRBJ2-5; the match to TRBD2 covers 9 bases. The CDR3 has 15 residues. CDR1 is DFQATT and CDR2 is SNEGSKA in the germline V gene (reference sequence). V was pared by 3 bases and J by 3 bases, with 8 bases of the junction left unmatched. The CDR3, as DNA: TGCAGTGCTAGTAAGCCGGGACTAGCTGAAGAGACCCAGTACTTC. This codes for CSASKPGLAEETQYF.

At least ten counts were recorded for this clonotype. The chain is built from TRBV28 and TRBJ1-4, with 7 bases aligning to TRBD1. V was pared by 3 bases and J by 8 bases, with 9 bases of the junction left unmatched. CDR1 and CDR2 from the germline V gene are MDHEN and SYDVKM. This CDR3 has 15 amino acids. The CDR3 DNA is TGTGCCAGCAGTTTTATAGGGGGCGCGGAAGAAAAACTGTTTTTT. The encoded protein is CASSFIGGAEEKLFF.

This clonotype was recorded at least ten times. Here the CDR3 reads CASSLGGTWTEAFF. CDR3 bases: TGCGCCAGCAGCTTGGGTGGGACTTGGACTGAAGCTTTCTTT. This chain joins TRBV5-1 and TRBJ1-1; D might be TRBD1 (5 bases). The CDR3 totals 14 residues. The V end lost 0 bases, the J end lost 5 bases, and 11 bases lay between the germline ends. Germline CDR1 reads SGHRS; CDR2 reads YFSETQ.

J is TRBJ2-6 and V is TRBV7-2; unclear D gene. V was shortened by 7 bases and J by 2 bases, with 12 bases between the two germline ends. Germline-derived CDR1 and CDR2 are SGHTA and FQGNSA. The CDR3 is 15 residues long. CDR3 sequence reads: CASIPIWAGANVLTF. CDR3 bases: TGTGCCAGCATCCCGATATGGGCTGGGGCCAACGTCCTGACTTTC.

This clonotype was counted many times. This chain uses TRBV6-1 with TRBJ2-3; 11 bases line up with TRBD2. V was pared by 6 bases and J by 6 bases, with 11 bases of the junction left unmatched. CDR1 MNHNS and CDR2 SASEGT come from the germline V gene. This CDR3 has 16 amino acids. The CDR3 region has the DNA TGTGCCAGCAGGTCACTAGCGGGAGTAAGGGGGGATACGCAGTATTTT. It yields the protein CASRSLAGVRGDTQYF.

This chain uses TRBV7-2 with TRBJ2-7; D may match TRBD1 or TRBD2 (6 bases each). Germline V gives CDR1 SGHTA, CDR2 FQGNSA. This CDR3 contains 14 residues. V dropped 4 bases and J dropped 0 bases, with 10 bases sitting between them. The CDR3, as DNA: TGTGCCAGCAGCTGGGGGGCCTCCTCCTACGAGCAGTACTTC. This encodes CASSWGASSYEQYF.

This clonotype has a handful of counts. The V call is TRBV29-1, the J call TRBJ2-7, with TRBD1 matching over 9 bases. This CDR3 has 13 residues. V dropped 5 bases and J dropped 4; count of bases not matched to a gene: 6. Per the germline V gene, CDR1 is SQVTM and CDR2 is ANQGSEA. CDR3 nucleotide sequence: TGCAGCGTTCCAGGGGACAGGGCTTACGAGCAGTACTTC. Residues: CSVPGDRAYEQYF.

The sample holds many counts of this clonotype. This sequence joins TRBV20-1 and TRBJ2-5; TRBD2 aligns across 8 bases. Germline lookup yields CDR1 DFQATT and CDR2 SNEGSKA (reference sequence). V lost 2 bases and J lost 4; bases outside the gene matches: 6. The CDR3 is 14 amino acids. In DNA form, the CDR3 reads TGCAGTGCTAGAAGCGGGGGCGCGGTAGAGACCCAGTACTTC. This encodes CSARSGGAVETQYF.

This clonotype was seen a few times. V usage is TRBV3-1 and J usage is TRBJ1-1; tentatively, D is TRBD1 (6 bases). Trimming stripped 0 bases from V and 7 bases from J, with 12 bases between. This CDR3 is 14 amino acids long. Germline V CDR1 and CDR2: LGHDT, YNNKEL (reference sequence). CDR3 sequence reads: CASSQDVGGSEAFF. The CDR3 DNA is TGTGCCAGCAGCCAAGATGTGGGGGGCAGTGAAGCTTTCTTT.

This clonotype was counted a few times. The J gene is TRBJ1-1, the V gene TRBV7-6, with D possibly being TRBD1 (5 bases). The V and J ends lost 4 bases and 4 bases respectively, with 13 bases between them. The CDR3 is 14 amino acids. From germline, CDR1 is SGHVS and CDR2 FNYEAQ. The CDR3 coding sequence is TGTGCCAGCAGCTCCGGAGCGGGGGTCACTGAAGCTTTCTTT. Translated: CASSSGAGVTEAFF.

The CDR3 DNA reads as TGCAGTGCCCCTCGGGGAGGGGACTATGGCTACACCTTC. Its protein product is CSAPRGGDYGYTF. This rearrangement joins TRBV20-1 to TRBJ1-2; a possible D gene is TRBD1 (5 bases). V lost 6 bases and J lost 3, with 14 bases in between. The CDR3 has 13 amino acids. The germline V gene encodes CDR1 DFQATT and CDR2 SNEGSKA (reference sequence).

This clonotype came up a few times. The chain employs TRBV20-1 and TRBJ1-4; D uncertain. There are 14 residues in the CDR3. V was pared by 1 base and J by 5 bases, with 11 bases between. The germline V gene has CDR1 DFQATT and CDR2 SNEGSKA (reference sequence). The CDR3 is CSARAAGKNEKLFF. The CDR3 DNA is TGCAGTGCTAGAGCTGCGGGAAAAAATGAAAAACTGTTTTTT.